This T cell receptor beta chain was found in a study of radiotherapy plus CTLA-4 blockade in lung cancer. Whole-study context: There were objective responses in 18% of patients, and around 31% had disease control.

With regard to this clone: Its specificity is not known.

The CDR3 is 17 residues long. The ends were cut back, 7 bases at V and 0 bases at J, with 18 bases in the middle. The germline CDR1 and CDR2 sequences are LNHDA and SQIVND (reference sequence). Produced via immunoSEQ multiplex PCR; TCRdb's table is partial and in-frame only. The sample yields 57,000 or so clones, 70% to 80% seen once. General study results and limits: Tumor-derived TCR clones expanded in blood after radiotherapy plus ipilimumab.

Each patient with chemo-refractory metastatic non-small-cell lung cancer was treated with focal radiation plus CTLA-4 blockade using ipilimumab. Sequenced here: peripheral blood, sampled from a patient treated with radiotherapy plus ipilimumab. The TCR was taken from a human donor with non-small cell lung cancer who had a complete response to radiotherapy plus ipilimumab. The J gene is TRBJ1-4, the V gene TRBV19, with D possibly TRBD1 on 5 matching bases. In DNA form, the CDR3 reads TGTGCCAGTAAACACCTTGGGCAGGGTGCAACTAATGAAAAACTGTTTTTT. Protein sequence: CASKHLGQGATNEKLFF.